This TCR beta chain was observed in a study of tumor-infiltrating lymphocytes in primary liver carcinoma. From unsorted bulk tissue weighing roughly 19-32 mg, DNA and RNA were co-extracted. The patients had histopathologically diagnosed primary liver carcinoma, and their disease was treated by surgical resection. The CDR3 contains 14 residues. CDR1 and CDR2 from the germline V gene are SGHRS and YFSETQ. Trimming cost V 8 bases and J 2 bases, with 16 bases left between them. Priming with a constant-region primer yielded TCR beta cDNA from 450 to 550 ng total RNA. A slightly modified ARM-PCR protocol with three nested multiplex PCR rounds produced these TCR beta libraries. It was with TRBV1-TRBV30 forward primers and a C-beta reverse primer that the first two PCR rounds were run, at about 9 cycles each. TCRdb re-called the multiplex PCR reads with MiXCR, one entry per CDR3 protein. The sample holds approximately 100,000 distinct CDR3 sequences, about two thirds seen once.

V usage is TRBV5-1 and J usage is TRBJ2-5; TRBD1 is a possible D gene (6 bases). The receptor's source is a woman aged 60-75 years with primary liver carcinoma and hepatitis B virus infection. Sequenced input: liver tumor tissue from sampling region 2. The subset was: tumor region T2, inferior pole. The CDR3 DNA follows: TGCGCCAGGAGCCCGAGGGACATACAAGAGACCCAGTACTTC. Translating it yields CARSPRDIQETQYF. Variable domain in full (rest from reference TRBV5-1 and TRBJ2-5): KAGVTQTPRYLIKTRGQQVTLSCSPISGHRSVSWYQQTPGQGLQFLFEYFSETQRNKGNFPGRFSGRQFSNSRSEMNVSTLELGDSALYLCARSPRDIQETQYFGPGTRLLVL.